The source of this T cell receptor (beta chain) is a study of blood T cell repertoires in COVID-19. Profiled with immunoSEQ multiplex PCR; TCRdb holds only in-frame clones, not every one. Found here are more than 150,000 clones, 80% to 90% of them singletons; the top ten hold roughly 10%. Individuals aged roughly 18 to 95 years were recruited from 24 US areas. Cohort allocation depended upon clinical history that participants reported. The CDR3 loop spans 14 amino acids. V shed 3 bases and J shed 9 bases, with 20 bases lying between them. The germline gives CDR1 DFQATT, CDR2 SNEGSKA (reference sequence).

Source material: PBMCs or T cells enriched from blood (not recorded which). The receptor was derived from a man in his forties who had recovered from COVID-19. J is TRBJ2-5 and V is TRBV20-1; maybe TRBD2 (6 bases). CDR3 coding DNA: TGCAGTGCTAGTTCTGGAACGACCTGGGGGGCCCAGTACTTC. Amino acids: CSASSGTTWGAQYF.